The present T cell receptor beta chain was sequenced within a study of blood T cell repertoires in COVID-19. Adults between roughly 18 and 100 years of age took part from about two dozen US areas. Recovered participants had two consecutive negative NP/OP PCR tests, healthcare professional clearance, or symptom resolution. Original processing methods: Nucleated cell counts were estimated from reference gene primer amplification. The protocol was immunoSEQ multiplex PCR, while the TCRdb copy is restricted to in-frame clones and leaves out a portion. V, J and clone size were drawn from that table, and D and trimming were deduced from the DNA. The sample includes some 490,000 clones, about 85% seen only once; the top ten take 6.5% to 8.5%. CDR1 and CDR2 from the germline V gene are SNHLY and FYNNEI. The CDR3 is made up of 15 amino acids. V was cut by 6 bases and J by 5 bases, with 16 bases left in between.

This sequence was found in a woman aged 60-75 years who had recovered from COVID-19. V and J are TRBV2 and TRBJ1-4, with D unresolved. Sequenced material: PBMCs or T cells enriched from blood (not recorded which). CDR3 nucleotide sequence: TGTGCCAGCAGGGACGCGGGGTATAGGAATGAAAAACTGTTTTTT. Protein: CASRDAGYRNEKLFF.